The rows below give T cell receptor beta chains drawn from one sample of a study of cytomegalovirus exposure and HLA in healthy donors. Clones were sequenced by immunoSEQ multiplex PCR, and TCRdb holds only the in-frame ones, with some missing. In the table there are 200,000 to 250,000 clones, around 87% of which are singletons. The sequencing sample was made of PBMCs. The receptors come from a young woman in good health and CMV-seropositive. CDR3s include the opening cysteine and the closing phenylalanine or tryptophan. The order of the fields is D gene, J gene, clone size, V gene, CDR3 protein, CDR3 DNA. A D gene is named only where the DNA matches it firmly. Where a row states a size, it is once, few, many or the class of an expanded clone; other rows omit it.

>TRBD1|TRBJ2-7|-|TRBV6-5
CASSYPDRAYEQYF
TGTGCCAGCAGTTACCCCGACAGGGCCTACGAGCAGTACTTC
>-|TRBJ1-3|-|TRBV28
CASSLGWSRSGNTIYF
TGTGCCAGCAGTTTAGGCTGGTCCCGCTCTGGAAACACCATATATTTT
>-|TRBJ2-1|-|TRBV15
CATSRGFVGSYEQFF
TGTGCCACCAGCAGAGGCTTTGTCGGGAGTTATGAGCAGTTCTTC
>-|TRBJ2-3|-|TRBV29-1
CSVEGPRGADTQYF
TGCAGCGTTGAAGGCCCGCGGGGAGCAGATACGCAGTATTTT
>-|TRBJ1-3|-|TRBV19
CASAVRSSGNTIYF
TGTGCCAGTGCTGTCCGGAGCTCTGGAAACACCATATATTTT
>-|TRBJ2-2|-|TRBV29-1
CSVETGITGELFF
TGCAGCGTTGAGACGGGGATCACCGGGGAGCTGTTTTTT
>-|TRBJ2-1|-|TRBV6-4
CASSGAGGYEQFF
TGTGCCAGCAGTGGCGCCGGTGGTTATGAGCAGTTCTTC
>TRBD2|TRBJ2-3|-|TRBV11-2
CASRLTSGRADTQYF
TGTGCCAGCAGACTTACTAGCGGGAGGGCAGATACGCAGTATTTT
>-|TRBJ2-7|-|TRBV6-5
CASSLRRASVRYF
TGTGCCAGCAGTCTTCGGCGGGCATCCGTTCGGTACTTC
>-|TRBJ2-7|-|TRBV28
CASSLKYSGSYEQYF
TGTGCCAGCAGTTTAAAGTACTCAGGTTCCTACGAGCAGTACTTC
>TRBD2|TRBJ2-1|-|TRBV15
CATSRPPWTSAYNEQFF
TGTGCCACCAGCAGACCCCCTTGGACTAGCGCATACAATGAGCAGTTCTTC
>-|TRBJ2-1|-|TRBV4-2
CASSQEAGGEQFF
TGTGCCAGCAGCCAAGAGGCTGGAGGTGAGCAGTTCTTC
>-|TRBJ2-1|-|TRBV9
CASSVGGGIYNEQFF
TGTGCCAGCAGCGTAGGAGGGGGAATCTACAATGAGCAGTTCTTC
>-|TRBJ1-2|-|TRBV28
CASRTHGANYGYTF
TGTGCCAGCAGGACCCATGGAGCTAACTATGGCTACACCTTC
>-|TRBJ1-1|-|TRBV4-1
CASSQGGAEAFF
TGCGCCAGCAGCCAAGGGGGGGCTGAAGCTTTCTTT
>-|TRBJ1-2|-|TRBV15
CATSRDRLYGYTF
TGTGCCACCAGCAGAGACAGGCTCTATGGCTACACCTTC
>-|TRBJ1-5|once|TRBV11-2
CASSLLAGQAINQPQHF
TGTGCCAGCAGCTTATTGGCGGGGCAGGCGATTAATCAGCCCCAGCATTTT
>-|TRBJ2-7|few|TRBV6-5
CATWRGQRWDEQYF
TGTGCCACCTGGAGGGGCCAGAGGTGGGACGAGCAGTACTTC
>TRBD1|TRBJ2-2|-|TRBV10-3
CAIKGTGNTGELFF
TGTGCCATCAAGGGGACAGGGAACACCGGGGAGCTGTTTTTT
>TRBD2|TRBJ2-3|once|TRBV7-9
CASSLGGRASHTQYF
TGTGCCAGCAGCCTTGGGGGGAGGGCATCCCATACGCAGTATTTT
>-|TRBJ2-7|-|TRBV4-1
CASSQAQGPYEQYF
TGCGCCAGCAGCCAGGCCCAGGGGCCCTACGAGCAGTACTTC
>TRBD2|TRBJ2-7|-|TRBV6-1
CASTMTSGPSYEQYF
TGTGCCAGCACCATGACTAGCGGGCCCTCCTACGAGCAGTACTTC
>-|TRBJ2-2|-|TRBV6-4
CASSPQGNTGELFF
TGTGCCAGCAGCCCCCAGGGGAACACCGGGGAGCTGTTTTTT
>TRBD1|TRBJ1-5|-|TRBV5-6
CASSLGTGGWWNQPQHF
TGTGCCAGCAGCTTAGGGACAGGGGGCTGGTGGAATCAGCCCCAGCATTTT
>-|TRBJ2-1|once|TRBV10-3
CAISEGQELYNEQFF
TGTGCCATCAGTGAAGGTCAGGAACTTTACAATGAGCAGTTCTTC
>-|TRBJ1-5|-|TRBV27
CASSSFGSNQPQHF
TGTGCCAGCAGTTCGTTCGGTAGCAATCAGCCCCAGCATTTT
>TRBD1|TRBJ2-5|-|TRBV5-6
CASSFGTAQGAQYF
TGTGCCAGCAGCTTCGGGACAGCTCAGGGGGCCCAGTACTTC
>-|TRBJ2-1|-|TRBV2
CASSVVTPVAGGEQFF
TGTGCCAGCAGTGTTGTCACGCCGGTCGCAGGAGGGGAGCAGTTCTTC
>-|TRBJ2-2|-|TRBV7-9
CASSLGRTVKNTGELFF
TGTGCCAGCAGCTTAGGCAGGACAGTTAAGAACACCGGGGAGCTGTTTTTT
>-|TRBJ2-4|-|TRBV27
CASSFPPDSGNIQYF
TGTGCCAGCAGTTTCCCCCCGGACTCGGGAAACATTCAGTACTTC
>TRBD1|TRBJ2-7|-|TRBV5-1
CASSLKVARGTHEQYF
TGCGCCAGCAGCTTGAAGGTAGCCAGGGGGACCCACGAGCAGTACTTC
>TRBD1|TRBJ1-2|-|TRBV5-4
CASSSGTGLNGYTF
TGTGCCAGCAGCTCCGGGACAGGGTTGAATGGCTACACCTTC
>TRBD2|TRBJ2-7|-|TRBV29-1
CSVPGLDGYEQYF
TGCAGCGTTCCGGGACTAGATGGCTACGAGCAGTACTTC
>TRBD2|TRBJ2-7|-|TRBV28
CASLSPTSGKYEQYF
TGTGCCAGTCTGTCTCCGACTAGCGGGAAATACGAGCAGTACTTC
>-|TRBJ2-7|-|TRBV6-1
CASREEVRSYEQYF
TGTGCCAGCAGGGAAGAGGTCAGGTCATACGAGCAGTACTTC
>-|TRBJ2-7|-|TRBV10-3
CAISQGLSYEQYF
TGTGCCATCAGCCAGGGCCTGTCCTACGAGCAGTACTTC
>-|TRBJ1-5|-|TRBV5-1
CASSPGHRNQPQHF
TGCGCCAGCAGCCCTGGGCACCGCAATCAGCCCCAGCATTTT
>TRBD2|TRBJ2-7|-|TRBV5-1
CASGYLAGDYHF
TGCGCCAGCGGTTACCTCGCGGGGGACTATCACTTC
>TRBD1|TRBJ2-6|-|TRBV5-1
CASSLYRGGSGANVLTF
TGCGCCAGCAGCTTGTACAGGGGCGGCTCTGGGGCCAACGTCCTGACTTTC
>TRBD1|TRBJ2-7|few|TRBV4-1
CASSRPTGGGEDYEQYF
TGCGCCAGCAGCCGCCCAACAGGGGGCGGCGAGGACTACGAGCAGTACTTC
>TRBD2|TRBJ2-1|-|TRBV27
CASSVAGANEQFF
TGTGCCAGCAGCGTAGCGGGAGCCAATGAGCAGTTCTTC
>-|TRBJ2-7|-|TRBV19
CASSPYPGNEQYF
TGTGCCAGTAGTCCTTACCCAGGGAACGAGCAGTACTTC
>TRBD2|TRBJ2-1|once|TRBV4-1
CASSQTGLAGGRNEQFF
TGCGCCAGCAGCCAGACGGGACTAGCGGGAGGAAGGAATGAGCAGTTCTTC
>TRBD2|TRBJ2-3|-|TRBV9
CASSAPSPREGQDTQYF
TGTGCCAGCAGCGCCCCGAGTCCGCGGGAGGGCCAGGATACGCAGTATTTT
>TRBD1|TRBJ1-1|-|TRBV18
CASSPENRGKTEAFF
TGTGCCAGCTCACCAGAAAACAGGGGTAAGACTGAAGCTTTCTTT
>TRBD1|TRBJ2-6|-|TRBV6-4
CASSGQGAGANVLTF
TGTGCCAGCAGTGGACAGGGGGCTGGGGCCAACGTCCTGACTTTC
>-|TRBJ2-5|few|TRBV6-5
CASSYRGRFETQYF
TGTGCCAGCAGTTATCGTGGGAGGTTTGAGACCCAGTACTTC
>-|TRBJ2-2|-|TRBV7-2
CASSLTGQLTGELFF
TGTGCCAGCAGCTTAACAGGACAGTTAACCGGGGAGCTGTTTTTT
>-|TRBJ1-5|-|TRBV19
CASVGRAGGFGQPQHF
TGTGCCAGTGTTGGGAGGGCCGGGGGTTTCGGACAGCCCCAGCATTTT
>TRBD2|TRBJ2-7|-|TRBV27
CASSSPRLAGTYEQYF
TGTGCCAGCAGTTCTCCCCGGCTAGCGGGAACCTACGAGCAGTACTTC
>TRBD1|TRBJ1-5|-|TRBV28
CASRPRDRLVKSNQPQHF
TGTGCCAGCAGGCCCCGGGACAGGCTCGTAAAGAGCAATCAGCCCCAGCATTTT
>-|TRBJ2-7|-|TRBV5-1
CASSPTGGGSYEQYF
TGCGCCAGCAGCCCCACAGGAGGAGGGTCCTACGAGCAGTACTTC